The sequence of this TCR beta chain was determined in a study of blood T cells in healthy people across ages. General study results and limits: Long-lived donors had more naive CD4+ cells and higher diversity than aged donors.

The donors, all healthy, were Caucasians living in Russia, aged about 6 to 100. Germline CDR1 is MDHEN and CDR2 is SYDVKM. The V end was cut by 8 bases, the J end by 3 bases, with 17 bases between. The CDR3 contains 14 residues. Through a sample-barcoded 5' primer and a J-beta primer mix, a second PCR was run for roughly 6 to 11 cycles. TCRdb re-called the 5' RACE reads with MiXCR, one entry per CDR3 protein. The sample has some 920,000 distinct CDR3 sequences; 51% are singletons. This clonotype was counted a few times. The target antigen is unknown. The sequencing input was blood. The clonotype comes from a woman aged 55-70 years in good health. The rearrangement uses TRBV28 and TRBJ2-7; D possibly matches TRBD1 or TRBD2 (5 bases each). CDR3 amino acids: CASRDGFNNYEQYF. Written as DNA, the CDR3 is TGTGCCAGCCGGGACGGTTTTAATAACTACGAGCAGTACTTC.